This paragraph covers one TCR beta chain sequence. PCR employed 60 Vbeta and 13 Jbeta primers. Sequencing used immunoSEQ multiplex PCR; TCRdb keeps in-frame clones, though not all of them. The sample contains about 160,000 clones, more than 65% of which appear only once. Germline V CDR1 and CDR2: WSHSY, SAAADI. The CDR3 runs 15 residues. V lost 4 bases and J lost 4, with 16 bases in between. Regarding donors, all were healthy bone marrow donors. This sample stems from a study of cytomegalovirus exposure and HLA in healthy donors. This sequence joins TRBV10-2 and TRBJ2-5; possibly TRBD2 for D (6 bases). Material: PBMCs. This receptor was obtained from a man aged 45 to 65 in good health and CMV-seropositive. For the CDR3, the DNA is TGCGCCAGCAGTGCCGCGGTAGGAGGGCGAGAGACCCAGTACTTC. Residues: CASSAAVGGRETQYF.